One sample yielded the 14 T cell receptor beta chains listed below, sequenced in a study of shared clonotypes between healthy human individuals. Some clones are missing from TCRdb's copy, which holds only in-frame ones; the method was immunoSEQ multiplex PCR. The sample consists of around 2,000,000 clones, approximately 95% of them appearing once. The specimen was naive CD4+ T cells sorted from blood. Subset given: CD45RA+ positively selected. These receptors were collected from a man younger than 35 in good health.

V usage is TRBV18 and J usage is TRBJ2-7; 9 nucleotides match TRBD2. The CDR3 runs 16 residues. The germline CDR1 and CDR2 sequences are KGHSH and LQKENI. Trimming cost V 7 bases and J 2 bases; bases outside gene matches: 12. CDR3 sequence: CASFSLSGRTPYEQYF. CDR3 bases: TGTGCCAGCTTCTCTCTGAGCGGGAGGACACCCTACGAGCAGTACTTC.

A word on this clone: This sample includes further DNA sequences coding for the same CDR3. V gene TRBV6-5 combines with J gene TRBJ1-5; D possibly corresponds to TRBD1 (5 bases). The CDR3 loop spans 13 amino acids. Germline CDR1 MNHEY, CDR2 SVGAGI. The ends were cut back, 6 bases at V and 4 bases at J, with 10 bases in the middle. CDR3 protein: CASRRGGNQPQHF. CDR3 bases: TGTGCCAGCAGGCGGGGGGGTAATCAGCCCCAGCATTTT.

The chain has TRBV2 and TRBJ1-3, with D unresolved. The CDR3 length is 14 residues. Germline assignment: CDR1 SNHLY and CDR2 FYNNEI. Trimming pared 2 bases from V and 2 bases from J, leaving 7 bases between. DNA for the CDR3: TGTGCCAGCAGTGAAACAGCAACTGGAAACACCATATATTTT. It is translated as CASSETATGNTIYF.

V gene TRBV11-2 combines with J gene TRBJ2-4, with D perhaps matching TRBD1 (7 bases). Germline-derived CDR1 and CDR2 are SGHAT and FQNNGV. The CDR3 sequence is 17 residues long. Trimming shortened V by 1 base and J by 0 bases, and 13 bases separated the two germline ends. This chain's CDR3 is CASSLAFRGEAKNIQYF. CDR3 sequence (DNA): TGTGCCAGCAGCTTAGCTTTCAGGGGGGAAGCCAAAAACATTCAGTACTTC.

V is TRBV6-1 and J is TRBJ2-1; 7 positions match TRBD2. J gave up 0 bases and V 1 base, and 3 bases lay outside the gene matches. CDR1 and CDR2 from the germline V gene are MNHNS and SASEGT. The CDR3 has 16 residues. As DNA, the CDR3 is TGTGCCAGCAGTGAAGGGGGGGGAATCTCCTACAATGAGCAGTTCTTC. Its translation: CASSEGGGISYNEQFF.

The chain carries TRBV19 and TRBJ1-5; D is possibly TRBD1 (6 bases). Trimming left V 2 bases short and J 4 bases short, with 15 bases between. The germline CDR1 and CDR2 sequences are LNHDA and SQIVND (reference sequence). This CDR3 contains 16 residues. The CDR3 reads CASSITKGTKNQPQHF. CDR3 sequence (DNA): TGTGCCAGTAGTATAACAAAGGGGACAAAAAATCAGCCCCAGCATTTT.

On this clone itself: Other DNA sequences of this sample code for an identical CDR3. The V call is TRBV28, the J call TRBJ2-6; 7 bases are a match to TRBD1. Germline V gene data show CDR1 as MDHEN and CDR2 as SYDVKM. This CDR3 region has 15 residues. J lost 2 bases, V lost 4 bases, and 2 bases had no gene match. CDR3 residues: CASSSQGAGANVLTF. CDR3 bases: TGTGCCAGCAGTTCCCAGGGGGCTGGGGCCAACGTCCTGACTTTC. Drawing the rest from reference TRBV28 and TRBJ2-6, the complete variable domain is DVKVTQSSRYLVKRTGEKVFLECVQDMDHENMFWYRQDPGLGLRLIYFSYDVKMKEKGDIPEGYSVSREKKERFSLILESASTNQTSMYLCASSSQGAGANVLTFGAGSRLTVL.

A note on this clone: The same CDR3 is also encoded by other DNA sequences in this sample. This sequence joins TRBV6-1 and TRBJ1-2, with 7 bases aligning to TRBD1. Per germline, CDR1 MNHNS and CDR2 SASEGT. J was trimmed by 6 bases and V by 0 bases; bases with no gene match: 1. The CDR3 loop spans 13 amino acids. The CDR3 nucleotides read TGTGCCAGCAGTGAAGCCGGGACAGATGGCTACACCTTC. Its protein is CASSEAGTDGYTF.

The chain employs TRBV7-9 and TRBJ2-7, with TRBD2 matching over 14 bases. V shed 4 bases and J 0 bases; nucleotides not matched to a gene: 8. The CDR3 has 18 residues. CDR1 is SEHNR and CDR2 is FQNEAQ in the germline V gene (reference sequence). The CDR3 coding sequence is TGTGCCAGCAGCTCGGGACTAGCGGGGGCCTCGAGCTCCTACGAGCAGTACTTC. Encoded protein: CASSSGLAGASSSYEQYF.

Details on this clone: The sample contains more than one DNA sequence encoding this CDR3. The V and J genes are TRBV7-9 and TRBJ2-2; TRBD2 agrees at 12 bases. The length of the CDR3 is 16 residues. Trimming at V came to 4 bases and at J to 3 bases, leaving 3 bases not matched to a gene. Germline CDR1 reads SEHNR; CDR2 reads FQNEAQ (reference sequence). This CDR3 reads CASSSGLAGYTGELFF. The CDR3 nucleotides read TGTGCCAGCAGCTCAGGACTAGCGGGATACACCGGGGAGCTGTTTTTT.

V and J are TRBV7-2 and TRBJ2-3, with D uncertain. V was cut by 4 bases and J by 5 bases, with 10 bases left in between. Germline V gene lookup returns CDR1 SGHTA and CDR2 FQGNSA. The CDR3 has 13 residues. Here the CDR3 reads CASSSPLGDTQYF. CDR3 bases: TGTGCCAGCAGCTCCCCCCTAGGAGATACGCAGTATTTT.

The chain is built from TRBV7-9 and TRBJ2-1; 9 nucleotides align to TRBD2. V was clipped by 5 bases and J by 15 bases; unmatched bases: 8. This CDR3 comprises 12 residues. Germline CDR1 and CDR2: SEHNR and FQNEAQ (reference sequence). The CDR3 loop is CASSTTGLASFF. CDR3 bases: TGTGCCAGCAGCACCACGGGACTAGCATCGTTCTTC.

This clone showed up just once. The chain couples TRBV5-6 to TRBJ1-5; 8 bases are shared with TRBD1. The CDR3 extends over 15 amino acids. Germline CDR1 reads SGHDT; CDR2 reads YYEEEE. The V and J ends lost 4 bases and 2 bases, in that order; junction bases with no gene match: 5. The CDR3 loop reads CASSQADRGNQPQHF. CDR3 nucleotides: TGTGCCAGCAGCCAAGCGGACAGGGGCAATCAGCCCCAGCATTTT.

This rearrangement joins TRBV5-6 to TRBJ2-5, with a possible D match to TRBD2 (5 bases). Trimming stripped 4 bases from V and 1 base from J, with 20 bases between. This CDR3 comprises 17 residues. Per germline, CDR1 SGHDT and CDR2 YYEEEE. The CDR3 DNA reads as TGTGCCAGCAGCCACTTAGGAGGCAGTGTCGTCCAAGAGACCCAGTACTTC. Translating it yields CASSHLGGSVVQETQYF.